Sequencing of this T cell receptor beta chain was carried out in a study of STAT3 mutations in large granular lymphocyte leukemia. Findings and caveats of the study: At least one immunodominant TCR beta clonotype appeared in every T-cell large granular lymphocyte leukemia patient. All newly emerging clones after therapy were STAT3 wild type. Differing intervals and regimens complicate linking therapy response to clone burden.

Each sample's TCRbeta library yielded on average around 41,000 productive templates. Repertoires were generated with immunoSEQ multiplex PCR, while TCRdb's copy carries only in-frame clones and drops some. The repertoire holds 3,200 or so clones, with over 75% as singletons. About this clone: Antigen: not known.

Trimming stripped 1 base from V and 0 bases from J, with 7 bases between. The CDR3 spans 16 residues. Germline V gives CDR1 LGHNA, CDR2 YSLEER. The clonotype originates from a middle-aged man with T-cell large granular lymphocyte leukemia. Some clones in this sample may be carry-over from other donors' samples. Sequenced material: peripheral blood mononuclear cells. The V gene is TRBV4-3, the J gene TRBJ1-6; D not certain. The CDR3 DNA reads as TGCGCCAGCAGCCAAGGCCCAGGCTCCTATAATTCACCCCTCCACTTT. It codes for CASSQGPGSYNSPLHF.